This TCR beta chain emerged from a study of molecular identifiers for immune sequencing clone quantification. Study-level points and caveats: Clones exceeding 20 RNA copies carried over 98% of effector molecules but under 1% of naive-cell molecules.

MiXCR was run by TCRdb on the PCR reads, yielding one entry per CDR3 protein. The sample carries about 320,000 distinct CDR3 sequences, 20% to 25% recorded once. This clonotype was observed a few times. The antigen is unknown. This TCR was recovered from a human donor in good health. Some libraries in this study had Jurkat cell RNA spiked in. What was sequenced was naive CD8+ T cells from blood, with Jurkat cell RNA spiked in. Noted subset: FACS-sorted CD8+CD4-CCR7+CD45RA+ naive T cells.

The CDR3 nucleotides read TGCAGTGCCCGACCGGACAGGGACACAGATACGCAGTATTTT. Its protein product is CSARPDRDTDTQYF. The chain is built from TRBV20-1 and TRBJ2-3, with 8 bases fitting TRBD1. With V trimmed by 6 bases and J by 2 bases, 7 bases remained unmatched. This CDR3 comprises 14 residues. The germline gives CDR1 DFQATT, CDR2 SNEGSKA (reference sequence).